The 10 T cell receptor beta chains presented below share a single source sample, sequenced in a study of blood T cell repertoires in COVID-19. The table came from immunoSEQ multiplex PCR; TCRdb's copy has only in-frame clones and leaves some out. The sample consists of more than 200,000 clones, 86% of them appearing once. The specimen was peripheral blood. Receptor source: a man at least 80 years old with acute or convalescent COVID-19.

The DNA for the CDR3 is TGTGCCAGCAGTCGAAAGACAGGGACAAATGAGCAGTTCTTC. It specifies CASSRKTGTNEQFF. This chain connects TRBV6-2 or TRBV6-3 to TRBJ2-1; TRBD1 matches at 7 bases. The CDR3 is made up of 14 amino acids. Germline V gene sequence: CDR1 MNHEY, CDR2 SVGEGT. J gave up 7 bases and V 5 bases, and 8 bases lay outside the gene matches.

In its sample, this clone was seen once. This rearrangement joins TRBV30 to TRBJ1-5; D is uncertain. This CDR3 has 14 residues. From germline, CDR1 is GTSNPN and CDR2 SVGIG (reference sequence). V gave up 2 bases and J gave up 3 bases, with 11 bases separating them. CDR3 in amino acids: CAWSHTRDNQPQHF. The CDR3 nucleotides read TGTGCCTGGAGTCATACTCGGGACAATCAGCCCCAGCATTTT.

The chain employs TRBV7-9 and TRBJ2-3; 11 positions agree with TRBD1. Per germline, CDR1 SEHNR and CDR2 FQNEAQ (reference sequence). V gave up 5 bases and J gave up 3 bases; unmatched junction bases: 13. The CDR3 extends over 18 amino acids. CDR3 in amino acids: CASSPIIRTGGPTDTQYF. As DNA, the CDR3 is TGTGCCAGCAGCCCAATTATAAGGACAGGGGGCCCGACAGATACGCAGTATTTT.

DNA of the CDR3: TGTGCCAGCAGCTTAGGCAAGTTCCATGAGCAGTTCTTC. As protein: CASSLGKFHEQFF. The V gene is TRBV7-3, the J gene TRBJ2-1; D unresolved. The CDR3 consists of 13 residues. Germline V gene sequence: CDR1 SGHTA, CDR2 FQGTGA. Trimming took 2 bases from V and 8 from J, leaving 10 bases between them. Full variable domain (missing parts from reference TRBV7-3 and TRBJ2-1): GAGVSQTPSNKVTEKGKYVELRCDPISGHTALYWYRQSLGQGPEFLIYFQGTGAADDSGLPNDRFFAVRPEGSVSTLKIQRTERGDSAVYLCASSLGKFHEQFFGPGTRLTVL.

The chain is built from TRBV19 and TRBJ2-2; D is perhaps TRBD1 (5 bases). Trimming took off 7 bases at V and 5 bases at J, with 11 bases between the two ends. This CDR3 contains 13 residues. The germline gives CDR1 LNHDA, CDR2 SQIVND (reference sequence). This CDR3 reads CASTRQLTGELFF. Here the CDR3 DNA reads TGTGCCAGTACTCGACAGCTGACCGGGGAGCTGTTTTTT.

The V call is TRBV5-1, the J call TRBJ2-5; no reliable D call. This CDR3 contains 13 residues. Germline V gene lookup returns CDR1 SGHRS and CDR2 YFSETQ. The ends were cut back, 1 base at V and 0 bases at J, with 4 bases in the middle. CDR3 region: CASSLNYQETQYF. The CDR3 region has the DNA TGCGCCAGCAGCTTGAACTACCAAGAGACCCAGTACTTC.

This chain connects TRBV6-2 or TRBV6-3 to TRBJ1-5; D is perhaps TRBD1 (5 bases). This CDR3 is 14 amino acids long. Trimming stripped 5 bases from V and 0 bases from J, with 8 bases between. Germline CDR1 is MNHEY and CDR2 is SVGEGT. The CDR3 sequence: CASSATASNQPQHF. DNA of the CDR3: TGTGCCAGCAGTGCGACAGCTAGCAATCAGCCCCAGCATTTT.

This chain connects TRBV6-2 or TRBV6-3 to TRBJ2-7; D possibly corresponds to TRBD2 (5 bases). Trimming removed 2 bases from V and 1 base from J, with 9 bases in between. The CDR3 has 14 residues. Germline CDR1 and CDR2: MNHEY and SVGEGT. CDR3 residues: CASSYRRGSYEQYF. The DNA of the CDR3 is TGTGCCAGCAGTTACAGACGGGGTTCCTACGAGCAGTACTTC.

This rearrangement joins TRBV5-8 to TRBJ1-2, with 7 bases lining up with TRBD1. The J segment lost 4 bases and the V segment lost 1 base, leaving 7 bases of the junction unmatched. CDR1 SGHTS and CDR2 YDEGEE come from the germline V gene. The CDR3 extends over 15 amino acids. The chain's CDR3 is CASSLQGQGVYGYTF. In DNA, the CDR3 is TGTGCCAGCAGCTTGCAGGGTCAGGGGGTCTATGGCTACACCTTC.

This sequence joins TRBV12-5 and TRBJ1-1, with TRBD1 matching 11 bases. The germline V gene encodes CDR1 LGHNT and CDR2 FRNRAP. After removal of 4 bases from V and 5 bases from J, the junction contained 3 bases not matched to a gene. The CDR3 length is 14 residues. As DNA, the CDR3 is TGTGCTAGTGGTTCCGGACAGGGGGCAACTGAAGCTTTCTTT. This gives the protein CASGSGQGATEAFF.